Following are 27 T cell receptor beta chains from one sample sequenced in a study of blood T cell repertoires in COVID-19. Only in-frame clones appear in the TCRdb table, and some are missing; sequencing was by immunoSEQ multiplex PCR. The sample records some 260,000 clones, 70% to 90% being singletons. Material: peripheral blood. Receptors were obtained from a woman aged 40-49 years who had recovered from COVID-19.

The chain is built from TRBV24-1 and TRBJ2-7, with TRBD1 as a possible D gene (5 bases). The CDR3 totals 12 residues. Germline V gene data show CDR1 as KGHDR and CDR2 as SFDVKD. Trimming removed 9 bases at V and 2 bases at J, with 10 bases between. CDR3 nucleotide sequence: TGTGCCACCGATGGGGCAACCTACGAGCAGTACGTC. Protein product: CATDGATYEQYV.

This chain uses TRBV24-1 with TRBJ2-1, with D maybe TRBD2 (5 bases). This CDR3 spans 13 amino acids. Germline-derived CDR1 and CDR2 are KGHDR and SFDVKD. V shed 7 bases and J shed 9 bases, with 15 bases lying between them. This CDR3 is CATSSVLAGEQFF. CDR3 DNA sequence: TGTGCCACCAGCTCCGTTCTGGCGGGTGAGCAGTTCTTC.

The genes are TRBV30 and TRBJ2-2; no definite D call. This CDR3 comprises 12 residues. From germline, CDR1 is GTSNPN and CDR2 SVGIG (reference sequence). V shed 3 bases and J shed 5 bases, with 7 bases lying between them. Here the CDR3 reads CAWRVGTGELFF. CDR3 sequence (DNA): TGTGCCTGGAGGGTCGGTACCGGGGAGCTGTTTTTT.

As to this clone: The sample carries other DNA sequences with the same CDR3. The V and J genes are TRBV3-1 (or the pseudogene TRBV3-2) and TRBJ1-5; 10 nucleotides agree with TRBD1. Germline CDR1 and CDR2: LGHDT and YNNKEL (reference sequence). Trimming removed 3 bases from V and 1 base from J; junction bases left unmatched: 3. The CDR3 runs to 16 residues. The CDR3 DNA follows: TGTGCCAGCAGCCAGGGGGGACAGGGGAGCAATCAGCCCCAGCATTTT. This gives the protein CASSQGGQGSNQPQHF.

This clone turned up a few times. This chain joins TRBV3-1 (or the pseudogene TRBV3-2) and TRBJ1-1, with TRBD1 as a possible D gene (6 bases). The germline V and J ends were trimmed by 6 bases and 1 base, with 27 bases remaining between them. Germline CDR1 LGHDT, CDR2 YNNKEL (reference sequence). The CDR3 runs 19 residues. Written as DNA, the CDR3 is TGTGCCAGCAGAAACCCCCCACCGCATGGGGGGGGACAGAACACTGAAGCTTTCTTT. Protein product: CASRNPPPHGGGQNTEAFF.

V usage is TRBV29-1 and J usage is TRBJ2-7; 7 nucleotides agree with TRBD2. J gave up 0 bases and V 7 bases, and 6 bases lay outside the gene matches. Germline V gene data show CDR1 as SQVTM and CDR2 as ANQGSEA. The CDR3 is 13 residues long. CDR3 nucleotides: TGCAGCGCTGTGGGCGGGAGCTCCTACGAGCAGTACTTC. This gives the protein CSAVGGSSYEQYF.

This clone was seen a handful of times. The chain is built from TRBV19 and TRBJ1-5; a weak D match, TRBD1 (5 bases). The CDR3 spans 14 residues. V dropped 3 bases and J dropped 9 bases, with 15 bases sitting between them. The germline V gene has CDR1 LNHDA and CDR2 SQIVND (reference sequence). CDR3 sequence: CASSILGGTRPQHF. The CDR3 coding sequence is TGTGCCAGTAGTATCCTGGGGGGGACCCGGCCCCAGCATTTT.

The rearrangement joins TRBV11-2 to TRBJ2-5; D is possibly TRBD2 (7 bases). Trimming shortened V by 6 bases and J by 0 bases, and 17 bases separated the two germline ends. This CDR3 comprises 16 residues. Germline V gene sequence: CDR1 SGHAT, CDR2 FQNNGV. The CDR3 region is CASRLEGGRYQETQYF. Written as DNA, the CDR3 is TGTGCCAGCAGACTCGAGGGGGGGCGGTACCAAGAGACCCAGTACTTC.

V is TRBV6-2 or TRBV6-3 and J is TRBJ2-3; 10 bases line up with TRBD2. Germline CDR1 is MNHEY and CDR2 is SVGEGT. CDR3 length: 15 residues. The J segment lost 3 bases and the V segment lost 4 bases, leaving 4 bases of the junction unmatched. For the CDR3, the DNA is TGTGCCAGCAGTTCAAGGGGACTAGCGACAGATACGCAGTATTTT. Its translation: CASSSRGLATDTQYF.

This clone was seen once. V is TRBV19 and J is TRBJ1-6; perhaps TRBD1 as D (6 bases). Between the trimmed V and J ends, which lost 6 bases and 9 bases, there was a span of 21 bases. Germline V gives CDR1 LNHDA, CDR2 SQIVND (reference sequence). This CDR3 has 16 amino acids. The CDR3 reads CASRVGGTGGGSPLHF. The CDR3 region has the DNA TGTGCCAGTAGGGTGGGTGGCACGGGGGGCGGTTCACCCCTCCACTTT.

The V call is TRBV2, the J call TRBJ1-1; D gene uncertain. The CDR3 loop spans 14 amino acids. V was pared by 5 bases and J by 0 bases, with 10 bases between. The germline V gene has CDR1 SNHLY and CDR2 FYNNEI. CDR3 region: CASSLRTMNTEAFF. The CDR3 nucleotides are TGTGCCAGCAGTCTCCGTACTATGAACACTGAAGCTTTCTTT. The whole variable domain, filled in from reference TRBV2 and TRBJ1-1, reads EPEVTQTPSHQVTQMGQEVILRCVPISNHLYFYWYRQILGQKVEFLVSFYNNEISEKSEIFDDQFSVERPDGSNFTLKIRSTKLEDSAMYFCASSLRTMNTEAFFGQGTRLTVV.

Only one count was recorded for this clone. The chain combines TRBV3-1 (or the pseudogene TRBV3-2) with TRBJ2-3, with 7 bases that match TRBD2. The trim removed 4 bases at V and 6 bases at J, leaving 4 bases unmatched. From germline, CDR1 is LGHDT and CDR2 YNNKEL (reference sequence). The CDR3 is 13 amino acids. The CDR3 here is CASSREGRDTQYF. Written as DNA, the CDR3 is TGTGCCAGCAGCCGGGAGGGGCGGGATACGCAGTATTTT.

In DNA, the CDR3 is TGTGCCACCAGTGATTTGGGAGGACTAGCGGAGCACAATGAGCAGTTCTTC. It yields the protein CATSDLGGLAEHNEQFF. V gene TRBV24-1 combines with J gene TRBJ2-1; 10 nucleotides line up with TRBD2. The germline gives CDR1 KGHDR, CDR2 SFDVKD. There are 17 residues in the CDR3. J was trimmed by 5 bases and V by 0 bases; bases with no gene match: 6.

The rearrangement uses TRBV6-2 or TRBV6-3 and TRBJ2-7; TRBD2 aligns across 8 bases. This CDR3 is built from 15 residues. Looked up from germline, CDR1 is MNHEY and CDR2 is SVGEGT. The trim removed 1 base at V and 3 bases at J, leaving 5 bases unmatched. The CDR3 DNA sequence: TGTGCCAGCAGTTACTGGACTAGCTCGTTCTACGAGCAGTACTTC. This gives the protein CASSYWTSSFYEQYF.

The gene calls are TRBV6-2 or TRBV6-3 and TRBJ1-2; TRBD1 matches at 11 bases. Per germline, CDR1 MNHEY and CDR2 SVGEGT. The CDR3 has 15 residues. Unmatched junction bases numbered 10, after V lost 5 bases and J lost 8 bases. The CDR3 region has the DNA TGTGCCAGCAGTGACCCCGGACAGGGGGCTTACGGCTACACCTTC. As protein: CASSDPGQGAYGYTF.

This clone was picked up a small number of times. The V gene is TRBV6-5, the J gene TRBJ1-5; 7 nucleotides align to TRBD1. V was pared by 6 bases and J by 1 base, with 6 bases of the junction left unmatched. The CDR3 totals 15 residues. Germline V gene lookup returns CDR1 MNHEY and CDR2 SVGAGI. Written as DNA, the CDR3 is TGTGCCAGCAGCCCCGGGACAGCGAGCAATCAGCCCCAGCATTTT. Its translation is CASSPGTASNQPQHF.

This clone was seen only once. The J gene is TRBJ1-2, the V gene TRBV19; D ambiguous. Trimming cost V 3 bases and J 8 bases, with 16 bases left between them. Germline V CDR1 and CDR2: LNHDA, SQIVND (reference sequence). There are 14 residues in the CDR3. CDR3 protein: CASSIGGSLEGYTF. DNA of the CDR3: TGTGCCAGTAGTATTGGAGGCTCCCTAGAGGGCTACACCTTC.

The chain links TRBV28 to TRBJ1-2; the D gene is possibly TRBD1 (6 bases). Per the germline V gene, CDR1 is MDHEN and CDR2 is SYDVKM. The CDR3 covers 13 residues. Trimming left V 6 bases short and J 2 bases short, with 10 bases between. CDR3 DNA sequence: TGTGCCAGCAGCTCAGGGGACAACTATGGCTACACCTTC. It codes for CASSSGDNYGYTF.

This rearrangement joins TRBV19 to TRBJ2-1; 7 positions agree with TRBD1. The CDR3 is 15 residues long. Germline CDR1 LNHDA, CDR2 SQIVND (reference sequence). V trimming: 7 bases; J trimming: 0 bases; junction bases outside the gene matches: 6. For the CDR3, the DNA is TGTGCCAGTACCCCACAGGGGAGCTCCTACAATGAGCAGTTCTTC. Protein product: CASTPQGSSYNEQFF.

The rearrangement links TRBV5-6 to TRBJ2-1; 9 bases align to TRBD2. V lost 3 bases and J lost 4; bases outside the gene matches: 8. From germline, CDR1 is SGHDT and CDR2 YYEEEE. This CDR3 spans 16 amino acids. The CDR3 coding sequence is TGTGCCAGCAGCTCTTATAGCGGGAGCGCGTACAATGAGCAGTTCTTC. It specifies CASSSYSGSAYNEQFF.

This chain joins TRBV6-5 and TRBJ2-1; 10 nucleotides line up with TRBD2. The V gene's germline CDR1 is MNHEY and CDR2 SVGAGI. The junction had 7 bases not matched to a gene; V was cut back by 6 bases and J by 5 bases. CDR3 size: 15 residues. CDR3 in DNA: TGTGCCAGCAGACCTAGCGGGAGTAGCGACAATGAGCAGTTCTTC. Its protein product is CASRPSGSSDNEQFF.

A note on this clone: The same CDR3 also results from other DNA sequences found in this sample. The CDR3 sequence is CASSLGQGEQYF. In DNA form, the CDR3 reads TGCGCCAGCAGCTTGGGGCAGGGCGAGCAGTACTTC. This chain joins TRBV5-1 and TRBJ2-7; weak D call: TRBD1 (5 bases). CDR1 and CDR2 (germline): SGHRS, YFSETQ. V lost 0 bases to trimming and J lost 6 bases, with 7 bases between them. CDR3 size: 12 residues.

DNA of the CDR3: TGTGCCAGCTCGATCAGCTCTGGGGCCAACGTCCTGACTTTC. This codes for CASSISSGANVLTF. The rearrangement joins TRBV18 to TRBJ2-6; D gene uncertain. V was cut by 6 bases and J by 0 bases, with 6 bases left in between. The CDR3 has 14 amino acids. Germline CDR1 and CDR2: KGHSH and LQKENI.

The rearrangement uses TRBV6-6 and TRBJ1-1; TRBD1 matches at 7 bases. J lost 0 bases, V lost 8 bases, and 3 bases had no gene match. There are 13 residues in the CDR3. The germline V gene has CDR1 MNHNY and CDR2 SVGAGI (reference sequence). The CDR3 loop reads CASLTGVNTEAFF. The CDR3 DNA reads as TGTGCCAGCCTAACAGGGGTGAACACTGAAGCTTTCTTT.

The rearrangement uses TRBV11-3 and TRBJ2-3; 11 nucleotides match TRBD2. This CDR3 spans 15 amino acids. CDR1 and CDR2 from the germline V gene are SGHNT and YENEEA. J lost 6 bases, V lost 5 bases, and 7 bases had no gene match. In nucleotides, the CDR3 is TGTGCCAGCAGCGAGACTAGCGGGGATTCGGATACGCAGTATTTT. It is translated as CASSETSGDSDTQYF.

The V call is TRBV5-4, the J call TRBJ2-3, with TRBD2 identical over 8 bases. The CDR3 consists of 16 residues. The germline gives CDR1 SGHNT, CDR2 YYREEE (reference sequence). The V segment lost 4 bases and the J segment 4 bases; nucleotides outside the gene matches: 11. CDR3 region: CASSKAGVGWADTQYF. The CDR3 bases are TGTGCCAGCAGCAAAGCGGGAGTGGGTTGGGCAGATACGCAGTATTTT.

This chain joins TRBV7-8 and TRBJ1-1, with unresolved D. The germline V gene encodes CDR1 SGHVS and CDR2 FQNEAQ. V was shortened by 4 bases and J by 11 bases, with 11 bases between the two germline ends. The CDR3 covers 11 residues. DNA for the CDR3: TGTGCCAGCAGCTCCACCCCCCGGGCTTTCTTT. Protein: CASSSTPRAFF.